The source of this T cell receptor (beta chain) is a study of esophageal squamous cell carcinoma under preoperative chemotherapy. The study, taken as a whole, reports: Abundant clones tended to shrink rather than expand after paclitaxel-nedaplatin.

Time point indicated: before preoperative PTX-NDP chemotherapy. Before surgery, patients were given preoperative paclitaxel-nedaplatin chemotherapy. With V trimmed by 3 bases and J by 0 bases, 5 bases remained unmatched. Germline-derived CDR1 and CDR2 are SGHTA and FQGNSA. The CDR3 is 16 amino acids. Concerning this clonotype: Its antigen is currently unknown.

TCRdb re-analysed the PCR reads in MiXCR, keeping a single row per CDR3 protein. The table shows around 14,000 distinct CDR3 sequences, with more than 50% occurring only once. This sample was taken from a patient given preoperative chemotherapy. The chain uses TRBV7-2 and TRBJ2-1; 7 positions match TRBD2. The TCR was taken from a human donor with esophageal squamous cell carcinoma. The donor label of this sample is uncertain. The CDR3 here is CASSFAGGSSYNEQFF. The CDR3 DNA reads TGTGCCAGCAGCTTCGCCGGGGGGAGCTCCTACAATGAGCAGTTCTTC. Using reference TRBV7-2 and TRBJ2-1 for the parts outside the CDR3, the full variable domain is GAGVSQSPSNKVTEKGKDVELRCDPISGHTALYWYRQSLGQGLEFLIYFQGNSAPDKSGLPSDRFSAERTGGSVSTLTIQRTQQEDSAVYLCASSFAGGSSYNEQFFGPGTRLTVL.